This T cell receptor (beta chain) is drawn from a study of T cell responses to AZD1222 COVID-19 vaccine. Study at large: The study pooled second doses at about 4 or about 12 weeks.

The repertoire was sequenced with immunoSEQ multiplex PCR; TCRdb's copy has only in-frame clones and lacks some. This sample carries approximately 100,000 clones, roughly 87% of them seen once, and the ten largest clones take more than 15%. V gave up 0 bases and J gave up 8 bases, with 10 bases separating them. This CDR3 has 13 amino acids. Germline V gene data show CDR1 as SGHTA and CDR2 as FQGTGA. The chain is built from TRBV7-3 and TRBJ1-1, with no clear D. The sequence was obtained from an adult in good health. The sequencing here drew on peripheral blood, taken on day 0 of AZD1222 vaccination. This chain's CDR3 is CASSLTEGGEAFF. As DNA, the CDR3 is TGTGCCAGCAGCTTAACGGAAGGAGGGGAAGCTTTCTTT.